The 4 T cell receptor beta chains reported below all come from one sample, sequenced in a study of graft-versus-host responses after intestinal transplantation. For these TCRs, the target antigens are not known. Produced via immunoSEQ multiplex PCR; TCRdb's table is partial and in-frame only. The sample records about 51,000 clones, about 90% being singletons. Sequenced here: unstimulated CD4+ T cells sorted from spleen or lymph node cells, sampled before transplant. Receptor source: a human donor who was the organ donor for an intestinal transplant.

This clone was detected a few times. The J gene is TRBJ2-7, the V gene TRBV28, with 12 bases identical to TRBD1. This CDR3 is built from 16 residues. V was pared by 6 bases and J by 4 bases, with 10 bases of the junction left unmatched. CDR1 is MDHEN, CDR2 SYDVKM, per germline. CDR3: CASRNPGQGATYEQYF. CDR3 DNA: TGTGCCAGCAGAAACCCGGGACAGGGGGCGACTTACGAGCAGTACTTC.

The genes are TRBV5-1 and TRBJ1-4, with TRBD1 matching over 7 bases. Trimming at V came to 3 bases and at J to 6 bases, leaving 8 bases not matched to a gene. This CDR3 contains 15 residues. Germline assignment: CDR1 SGHRS and CDR2 YFSETQ. The CDR3 loop reads CASSSAGTAHEKLFF. The CDR3 bases are TGCGCCAGCAGCTCGGCCGGGACAGCCCATGAAAAACTGTTTTTT.

The chain links TRBV10-3 to TRBJ2-5; TRBD2 aligns across 9 bases. V trimming: 4 bases; J trimming: 3 bases; junction bases outside the gene matches: 3. Germline assignment: CDR1 ENHRY and CDR2 SYGVKD. CDR3 length: 14 amino acids. The CDR3 protein is CAISVGLAKETQYF. The CDR3 DNA sequence: TGTGCCATCAGTGTGGGACTAGCCAAAGAGACCCAGTACTTC.

This rearrangement joins TRBV5-1 to TRBJ2-5; D unresolved. This CDR3 spans 12 amino acids. Germline V gene sequence: CDR1 SGHRS, CDR2 YFSETQ. Trimming stripped 3 bases from V and 4 bases from J, with 7 bases between. The CDR3 sequence: CASSSSLETQYF. Here the CDR3 DNA reads TGCGCCAGCAGCTCCTCCTTAGAGACCCAGTACTTC.